This is a list of T cell receptor beta chains from one sample in a study of cytomegalovirus exposure and HLA in healthy donors. The data were produced by immunoSEQ multiplex PCR, yet TCRdb's version contains in-frame clones alone and is incomplete. The profile shows approximately 140,000 clones, roughly 78% of them singletons. The sequenced sample was PBMCs. These TCRs come from a man aged 25 to 40 in good health and CMV-seronegative. The CDR3 runs from the conserved cysteine through the conserved F or W. The D gene is left open where the match is weak. The size entry is marked missing in some rows and otherwise reads once, few, many or a size class.

j_gene: TRBJ1-1
v_gene: TRBV7-9
len: 12
abundance: NA
d_gene: NA
CDR3nt: TGTGCCAGCAGCTTTAAAAACACTGAAGCTTTCTTT
CDR3aa: CASSFKNTEAFF

j_gene: TRBJ2-7
v_gene: TRBV5-4
len: 13
abundance: NA
d_gene: TRBD1
CDR3nt: TGTGCCAGCAGCCCAGACAGGGCCTACGAGCAGTACTTC
CDR3aa: CASSPDRAYEQYF

j_gene: TRBJ2-1
v_gene: TRBV10-2
len: 16
abundance: NA
d_gene: TRBD2
CDR3nt: TGCGCCAGCAGTGAGATAGGCGGGGGCTCCTACAATGAGCAGTTCTTC
CDR3aa: CASSEIGGGSYNEQFF

j_gene: TRBJ1-5
v_gene: TRBV30
len: 14
abundance: NA
d_gene: NA
CDR3nt: TGTGCCTGGAGTGTCGGCCAGGGAAGTCAGCCCCAGCATTTT
CDR3aa: CAWSVGQGSQPQHF

j_gene: TRBJ2-7
v_gene: TRBV2
len: 14
abundance: few
d_gene: NA
CDR3nt: TGTGCCAGCAGTGAGATCCCAGGTGCCTACGAGCAGTACTTC
CDR3aa: CASSEIPGAYEQYF

j_gene: TRBJ2-1
v_gene: TRBV9
len: 16
abundance: NA
d_gene: NA
CDR3nt: TGTGCCAGCAGCGTAGATCCCGCGAGCTCCTACAATGAGCAGTTCTTC
CDR3aa: CASSVDPASSYNEQFF

j_gene: TRBJ2-2
v_gene: TRBV5-1
len: 15
abundance: NA
d_gene: NA
CDR3nt: TGCGCCAGCAGCTTGGGGCAGACAGAGACCGGGGAGCTGTTTTTT
CDR3aa: CASSLGQTETGELFF

j_gene: TRBJ2-1
v_gene: TRBV4-1
len: 15
abundance: NA
d_gene: TRBD1
CDR3nt: TGCGCCAGCAGCCAGGGACAGGGCTCCTACAATGAGCAGTTCTTC
CDR3aa: CASSQGQGSYNEQFF

j_gene: TRBJ2-1
v_gene: TRBV11-2
len: 18
abundance: NA
d_gene: TRBD1
CDR3nt: TGTGCCAGCAGCTTAGAGGGACAGGGAGTTTGGTCCTACAATGAGCAGTTCTTC
CDR3aa: CASSLEGQGVWSYNEQFF

j_gene: TRBJ1-5
v_gene: TRBV16
len: 14
abundance: NA
d_gene: NA
CDR3nt: TGTGCCAGCAGCCAACAACATAGCAATCAGCCCCAGCATTTT
CDR3aa: CASSQQHSNQPQHF

j_gene: TRBJ1-2
v_gene: TRBV28
len: 14
abundance: few
d_gene: NA
CDR3nt: TGTGCCAGCAGTTTAGGGGCCCTTAACTATGGCTACCCCTTC
CDR3aa: CASSLGALNYGYPF

j_gene: TRBJ2-1
v_gene: TRBV27
len: 16
abundance: NA
d_gene: TRBD2
CDR3nt: TGTGCCAGCCTCCCTCTGGGCGCGGGAGACTACAATGAGCAGTTCTTC
CDR3aa: CASLPLGAGDYNEQFF

j_gene: TRBJ2-1
v_gene: TRBV2
len: 18
abundance: once
d_gene: TRBD2
CDR3nt: TGTGCCAGCAGAAACCGGGGGACTAGCGGGAGAGGATACAATGAGCAGTTCTTC
CDR3aa: CASRNRGTSGRGYNEQFF

j_gene: TRBJ2-7
v_gene: TRBV5-1
len: 14
abundance: NA
d_gene: TRBD1
CDR3nt: TGCGCCAGCAGCTTGGCACAGGGGAGCTACGAGCAGTACTTC
CDR3aa: CASSLAQGSYEQYF

j_gene: TRBJ1-1
v_gene: TRBV2
len: 14
abundance: once
d_gene: NA
CDR3nt: TGTGCCAGCATAATGGCGGGTGGGGACACTGAAGCTTTCTTT
CDR3aa: CASIMAGGDTEAFF

j_gene: TRBJ2-1
v_gene: TRBV6-6
len: 16
abundance: few
d_gene: TRBD1
CDR3nt: TGTGCCAGCAGTACGATCTCCGGGACAGGGTACAATGAGCAGTTCTTC
CDR3aa: CASSTISGTGYNEQFF

j_gene: TRBJ1-4
v_gene: TRBV28
len: 14
abundance: NA
d_gene: TRBD1
CDR3nt: TGTGCCAGCAGTTTAGGACAGGCTAATGAAAAACTGTTTTTT
CDR3aa: CASSLGQANEKLFF

j_gene: TRBJ1-5
v_gene: TRBV15
len: 16
abundance: NA
d_gene: NA
CDR3nt: TGTGCCACCAGCACCAACAGGAGAGGTAGCAATCAGCCCCAGCATTTT
CDR3aa: CATSTNRRGSNQPQHF

j_gene: TRBJ1-2
v_gene: TRBV28
len: 13
abundance: NA
d_gene: NA
CDR3nt: TGTGCCAGCAGGGCCCCAAACAGCTATGGCTACACCTTC
CDR3aa: CASRAPNSYGYTF

j_gene: TRBJ2-1
v_gene: TRBV29-1
len: 14
abundance: NA
d_gene: NA
CDR3nt: TGCAGCGTTGCTGAAAGGGGGTCCTACAATGAGCAGTTCTTC
CDR3aa: CSVAERGSYNEQFF

j_gene: TRBJ2-5
v_gene: TRBV11-2
len: 15
abundance: NA
d_gene: TRBD1
CDR3nt: TGTGCCAGCAGCTTTGGAACAGGGGGCCAAGAGACCCAGTACTTC
CDR3aa: CASSFGTGGQETQYF

j_gene: TRBJ1-2
v_gene: TRBV5-1
len: 13
abundance: NA
d_gene: NA
CDR3nt: TGCGCCAGCAGCCCCGGGAGCAATTATGGCTACACCTTC
CDR3aa: CASSPGSNYGYTF

j_gene: TRBJ2-7
v_gene: TRBV19
len: 15
abundance: NA
d_gene: NA
CDR3nt: TGTGCCAGTAGTATAGCTTTTGGACAGCTCTACGAGCAGTACTTC
CDR3aa: CASSIAFGQLYEQYF

j_gene: TRBJ2-3
v_gene: TRBV29-1
len: 15
abundance: NA
d_gene: TRBD1
CDR3nt: TGCAGCGTCGATCCCGGACAGGATAGCACAGATACGCAGTATTTT
CDR3aa: CSVDPGQDSTDTQYF

j_gene: TRBJ2-1
v_gene: TRBV29-1
len: 14
abundance: NA
d_gene: TRBD2
CDR3nt: TGCAGCGCCGGGACCGGGACTAACTACAATGAGCAGTTCTTC
CDR3aa: CSAGTGTNYNEQFF

j_gene: TRBJ1-2
v_gene: TRBV10-3
len: 13
abundance: NA
d_gene: NA
CDR3nt: TGTGCCATCAGTGGACAGGCAATATATGGCTACACCTTC
CDR3aa: CAISGQAIYGYTF

j_gene: TRBJ2-5
v_gene: TRBV27
len: 14
abundance: once
d_gene: TRBD2
CDR3nt: TGTGCCAGCAGTTTCGGGGGGGCACAAGAGACCCAGTACTTC
CDR3aa: CASSFGGAQETQYF

j_gene: TRBJ2-3
v_gene: TRBV29-1
len: 15
abundance: NA
d_gene: TRBD2
CDR3nt: TGCAGCGTTGAACCCCGACTAGCTGGCTCAGATACGCAGTATTTT
CDR3aa: CSVEPRLAGSDTQYF

j_gene: TRBJ2-7
v_gene: TRBV29-1
len: 12
abundance: NA
d_gene: NA
CDR3nt: TGCAGCGCCTTGCAGGGGACCTACGAGCAGTACTTC
CDR3aa: CSALQGTYEQYF

j_gene: TRBJ1-1
v_gene: TRBV4-1
len: 15
abundance: NA
d_gene: TRBD1
CDR3nt: TGCGCCAGCAGCCAAGATGGACAGGGTAACACTGAAGCTTTCTTT
CDR3aa: CASSQDGQGNTEAFF

j_gene: TRBJ2-3
v_gene: TRBV2
len: 11
abundance: NA
d_gene: TRBD2
CDR3nt: TGTGCCAGCAGTAGTAAGGGACTAGTTCATTTT
CDR3aa: CASSSKGLVHF

j_gene: TRBJ2-5
v_gene: TRBV10-1
len: 13
abundance: NA
d_gene: TRBD2
CDR3nt: TGCGCCAGCAGTCGAGGACTAGGAGAGACCCAGTACTTC
CDR3aa: CASSRGLGETQYF

j_gene: TRBJ2-7
v_gene: TRBV29-1
len: 14
abundance: NA
d_gene: NA
CDR3nt: TGCAGCGTTTCCTCCTCTATGGGAAAACTAGGGCAGTACTTC
CDR3aa: CSVSSSMGKLGQYF

j_gene: TRBJ1-4
v_gene: TRBV5-1
len: 18
abundance: NA
d_gene: TRBD1
CDR3nt: TGCGCCAGCAGCTTGGGTGGGACAGAATTTGCAACTAATGAAAAACTGTTTTTT
CDR3aa: CASSLGGTEFATNEKLFF

j_gene: TRBJ2-2
v_gene: TRBV29-1
len: 17
abundance: NA
d_gene: NA
CDR3nt: TGCAGCGTTTCTGGTTCGGTCGCCCTGTCGAACACCGGGGAGCTGTTTTTT
CDR3aa: CSVSGSVALSNTGELFF

j_gene: TRBJ1-2
v_gene: TRBV5-4
len: 16
abundance: NA
d_gene: TRBD1
CDR3nt: TGTGCCAGCAGCACCAGAGGACAGGGGAGAGGCTATGGCTACACCTTC
CDR3aa: CASSTRGQGRGYGYTF

j_gene: TRBJ2-7
v_gene: TRBV28
len: 16
abundance: NA
d_gene: TRBD2
CDR3nt: TGTGCCAGCAGTTCGGGCCGGGAGGGCTCCTACGAGGAGCAGTACTTC
CDR3aa: CASSSGREGSYEEQYF

j_gene: TRBJ1-1
v_gene: TRBV6-6
len: 16
abundance: NA
d_gene: TRBD1
CDR3nt: TGTGCCAGCAGCCCTTCTCTACAGGGGGCGAACACTGAAGCTTTCTTT
CDR3aa: CASSPSLQGANTEAFF

j_gene: TRBJ2-1
v_gene: TRBV18
len: 16
abundance: NA
d_gene: NA
CDR3nt: TGTGCCAGCTCATCCACGACGGGGAGCTCCTACAATGAGCAGTTCTTC
CDR3aa: CASSSTTGSSYNEQFF

j_gene: TRBJ2-3
v_gene: TRBV9
len: 15
abundance: once
d_gene: TRBD1
CDR3nt: TGTGCCAGCAGCGTATCAGGGGGCGGCACAGATACGCAGTATTTT
CDR3aa: CASSVSGGGTDTQYF

j_gene: TRBJ1-6
v_gene: TRBV7-9
len: 14
abundance: NA
d_gene: NA
CDR3nt: TGTGCCAGCAGCTTAGCACAGGGTAATTCACCCCTCCACTTT
CDR3aa: CASSLAQGNSPLHF

j_gene: TRBJ2-2
v_gene: TRBV2
len: 13
abundance: NA
d_gene: NA
CDR3nt: TGTGCCAGCAGTCGACAGCAAACCGGGGAGCTGTTTTTT
CDR3aa: CASSRQQTGELFF

j_gene: TRBJ1-5
v_gene: TRBV7-9
len: 13
abundance: medium-sized
d_gene: NA
CDR3nt: TGTGCCAGCAGTTCTTACAGGGATCAGCCCCAGCATTTT
CDR3aa: CASSSYRDQPQHF

j_gene: TRBJ2-2
v_gene: TRBV10-3
len: 15
abundance: NA
d_gene: TRBD1
CDR3nt: TGTGCCATCAAACAGGGGGCGGCGGGCACCGGGGAGCTGTTTTTT
CDR3aa: CAIKQGAAGTGELFF

j_gene: TRBJ2-5
v_gene: TRBV5-4
len: 14
abundance: NA
d_gene: NA
CDR3nt: TGTGCCATGCACCGTGCAGGGGTGTGGGAGACCCAGTACTTC
CDR3aa: CAMHRAGVWETQYF

j_gene: TRBJ2-5
v_gene: TRBV19
len: 14
abundance: NA
d_gene: NA
CDR3nt: TGTGCCAGTAGTATAGTGGGCAACCAAGAGACCCAGTACTTC
CDR3aa: CASSIVGNQETQYF

j_gene: TRBJ1-1
v_gene: TRBV5-1
len: 13
abundance: NA
d_gene: NA
CDR3nt: TGCGCCAGCAGCCCTGGTTCAGACACTGAAGCTTTCTTT
CDR3aa: CASSPGSDTEAFF

j_gene: TRBJ1-6
v_gene: TRBV5-1
len: 16
abundance: NA
d_gene: TRBD1
CDR3nt: TGCGCCAGCACTATGAGTCCGGGACAGGGGAATTCACCCCTCCACTTT
CDR3aa: CASTMSPGQGNSPLHF

j_gene: TRBJ2-1
v_gene: TRBV4-1
len: 15
abundance: NA
d_gene: TRBD2
CDR3nt: TGCGCCAGCAGCCCCCCGGCGGGGGGGTCCAATGAGCAGTTCTTC
CDR3aa: CASSPPAGGSNEQFF

j_gene: TRBJ1-1
v_gene: TRBV5-1
len: 14
abundance: NA
d_gene: NA
CDR3nt: TGCGCCAGCACCCTAAGGCCAGGGAATGCTGAAGCTTTCTTT
CDR3aa: CASTLRPGNAEAFF

j_gene: TRBJ1-2
v_gene: TRBV20-1
len: 11
abundance: few
d_gene: NA
CDR3nt: TGCAGTGCTAGCGGTAGCTATGGCTACACCTTC
CDR3aa: CSASGSYGYTF

j_gene: TRBJ2-7
v_gene: TRBV7-9
len: 14
abundance: NA
d_gene: NA
CDR3nt: TGTGCCAGCAGCTTAGGACGAGCCCTAGGCGAGCAGTACTTC
CDR3aa: CASSLGRALGEQYF

j_gene: TRBJ1-5
v_gene: TRBV6-1
len: 14
abundance: once
d_gene: NA
CDR3nt: TGTGCCAGCAGTGACAGGACTAACGATCAGCCCCAGCATTTT
CDR3aa: CASSDRTNDQPQHF

j_gene: TRBJ2-5
v_gene: TRBV18
len: 13
abundance: NA
d_gene: NA
CDR3nt: TGTGCCAGCTATAGGACAGAACAAGAGACCCAGTACTTC
CDR3aa: CASYRTEQETQYF

j_gene: TRBJ1-1
v_gene: TRBV5-1
len: 14
abundance: NA
d_gene: TRBD1
CDR3nt: TGCGCCAGCAGCTTTACGGACAGGGTTACTGAAGCTTTCTTT
CDR3aa: CASSFTDRVTEAFF

j_gene: TRBJ2-1
v_gene: TRBV7-8
len: 13
abundance: NA
d_gene: NA
CDR3nt: TGTGCCAGCAGCTTATACGATCGGGTTGAGCAGTTCTTC
CDR3aa: CASSLYDRVEQFF

j_gene: TRBJ1-5
v_gene: TRBV6-1
len: 15
abundance: NA
d_gene: TRBD1
CDR3nt: TGTGCCAGCAGTGAAGGGGCAGGGGGCTTTCAGCCCCAGCATTTT
CDR3aa: CASSEGAGGFQPQHF

j_gene: TRBJ2-2
v_gene: TRBV19
len: 13
abundance: NA
d_gene: NA
CDR3nt: TGTGCCAGTAGCGGTTTGAGCACCGGGGAGCTGTTTTTT
CDR3aa: CASSGLSTGELFF

j_gene: TRBJ2-5
v_gene: TRBV5-6
len: 15
abundance: NA
d_gene: TRBD1
CDR3nt: TGTGCCAGCAGCCTGGGACAGGGGAGCCAAGAGACCCAGTACTTC
CDR3aa: CASSLGQGSQETQYF